This is a list of T cell receptor beta chains from one sample in a study of T cell repertoires in cytomegalovirus infection. TCRdb reprocessed the reads via MiXCR and lists one record per CDR3 protein. The sample gives approximately 500,000 distinct CDR3 sequences, about a quarter of which show up once; 13% is in the top ten. Sequencing was done on a sample of PBMCs. The receptors here all came from a human donor in good health (CMV status not recorded). Some clones in this sample may be carry-over from other donors' samples. Both conserved end residues are part of each CDR3. D genes are given only for firm matches. Only some rows state a clone size, as once, few, many or a class for expanded clones.

TRBV20-1	.	TRBJ2-1	.	TGCAGTGCTAGAGACAGGTGGCAGTTCTTC	CSARDRWQFF
TRBV23-1	.	TRBJ2-3	.	TGCGCCAGCACCCCGGGACATCTTTGTGATACGCAGTATTTT	CASTPGHLCDTQYF
TRBV19	few	TRBJ1-5	TRBD1	TGTGCCAGTAGTTTTGACAGGGGGCTTGACAATCAGCCCCAGCATTTT	CASSFDRGLDNQPQHF
TRBV28	few	TRBJ2-3	.	TGTGCCAGCAGCGAGGGAGGCTCCTATGGGGATACGCAGTATTTT	CASSEGGSYGDTQYF
TRBV19	.	TRBJ1-4	TRBD1	TGTGCCAGTAGTGGCCGGGACAGGGATTATGAAAAACTGTTTTTT	CASSGRDRDYEKLFF
TRBV12-3/TRBV12-4	.	TRBJ2-3	TRBD1	TGTGCCAGCAGTTTACTGCTAGCCAGGGGGCCCACAGATACGCAGTATTTT	CASSLLLARGPTDTQYF
TRBV7-2	.	TRBJ1-1	.	TGTGCCAGCAGCCCCTCAGTCTACACTGAAGCTTTCTTT	CASSPSVYTEAFF
TRBV20-1	.	TRBJ2-1	TRBD2	TGCAGTGCTACTTCAATAGCGGGAGGTCTCAATGAGCAGTTCTTC	CSATSIAGGLNEQFF
TRBV7-2	.	TRBJ1-2	.	TGTGCCAGCAGCTTCCGGGCTGCCTATGGCTACACCTTC	CASSFRAAYGYTF
TRBV6-2/TRBV6-3	few	TRBJ2-2	TRBD2	TGTGCCAGCAGACACGCTCCGGGACTAGCTGGGGAGCTGTTTTTT	CASRHAPGLAGELFF
TRBV12-3/TRBV12-4	few	TRBJ2-1	.	TGTGCCAGCAGGGACAGCGGCTCCCTCTCCTACAATGAGCAGTTCTTC	CASRDSGSLSYNEQFF
TRBV7-8	many	TRBJ2-7	.	TGTGCCAGCAGCTTAGGGGGGCAGGGATCCTCCTACGAGCAGTACTTC	CASSLGGQGSSYEQYF
TRBV29-1	.	TRBJ2-3	.	TGCAGCGTTGCCCGGGGAACTAGCACAGATACGCAGTATTTT	CSVARGTSTDTQYF
TRBV20-1	.	TRBJ2-7	TRBD2	TGCAGTGCTAAAGGACTAGCGGGGGCCTACGAGCAGTACTTC	CSAKGLAGAYEQYF
TRBV20-1	few	TRBJ1-1	TRBD1	TGCAGTGCTAGAGATGACAGGGACACTGAAGCTTTCTTT	CSARDDRDTEAFF
TRBV5-6	few	TRBJ2-7	.	TGTGCCAGCAGCTCCGCAGGGGACTACGAGCAGTACTTC	CASSSAGDYEQYF
TRBV7-9	.	TRBJ1-2	.	TGTGCCAGCAGCTTGAACGGAGCGGGGGGTGGCTACACCTTC	CASSLNGAGGGYTF
TRBV6-5	few	TRBJ2-3	TRBD2	TGTGCCAGCAGTTACGTCTCGGGAGGGGTCACAGATACGCAGTATTTT	CASSYVSGGVTDTQYF
TRBV10-3	.	TRBJ2-7	TRBD2	TGTGCCATCAGCTCGACTAGCGGGGTCTACGAGCAGTACTTC	CAISSTSGVYEQYF
TRBV7-6	many	TRBJ1-1	.	TGTGCCAGCAGCTTAGCGATCCAGAATGAAGCTTTCTTT	CASSLAIQNEAFF
TRBV4-1	.	TRBJ1-2	TRBD1	TGCGCCAGCAGCCAAGCGGGACAGTTGAGGATATATGGCTACACCTTC	CASSQAGQLRIYGYTF
TRBV19	.	TRBJ2-7	.	TGTGCCAGTAGTTATCACAGGGCGAGTTTCTACGAGCAGTACTTC	CASSYHRASFYEQYF
TRBV20-1	once	TRBJ1-1	TRBD1	TGCAGTGCTAGGAGACAGGGTTCGGACACTGAAGCTTTCTTT	CSARRQGSDTEAFF
TRBV11-3	many	TRBJ2-1	.	TGTGCCAGCAGCTTACTAGTTTACAATGAGCAGTTCTTC	CASSLLVYNEQFF
TRBV9	few	TRBJ2-1	.	TGTGCCAGCAGCGTAGTCCGGGGTCAGAACAATGAGCAGTTCTTC	CASSVVRGQNNEQFF
TRBV5-4	.	TRBJ2-5	TRBD2	TGTGCCAGCAGCGGGGGACTAGCGGAGATATCAGAGACCCAGTACTTC	CASSGGLAEISETQYF
TRBV12-5	.	TRBJ1-1	.	TGTGCTAGTGGTTTAAGGATCTCGAACACTGAAGCTTTCTTT	CASGLRISNTEAFF
TRBV11-2	.	TRBJ1-3	.	TGTGCCAGCAGCTTAGATGGGGTTACGGGAAACACCATATATTTT	CASSLDGVTGNTIYF
TRBV2	few	TRBJ1-6	.	TGTGCCAGCAGTGTGGGGGGAGGTGGTTCACCCCTCCACTTT	CASSVGGGGSPLHF
TRBV7-2	few	TRBJ1-1	.	TGTGCCAGCAGCTTAATCACAGGGTTCACTGAAGCTTTCTTT	CASSLITGFTEAFF
TRBV12-3/TRBV12-4	.	TRBJ1-2	TRBD1	TGTGCCAGCAGTCAAACTCGGACAGGGTTGGACGGGTATGGCTACACCTTC	CASSQTRTGLDGYGYTF
TRBV12-3/TRBV12-4	.	TRBJ2-1	TRBD2	TGTGCCAGCAGTTTTCCTACTAGCGGGGGCTACAATGAGCAGTTCTTC	CASSFPTSGGYNEQFF
TRBV4-1	few	TRBJ2-1	TRBD2	TGCGCCAGCAGCCAAGGTTCGACTAGCGGGACACAAGAGCAGTTCTTC	CASSQGSTSGTQEQFF
TRBV7-9	many	TRBJ2-1	.	TGTGCCAGCAGCTTAGTGGTGGGAACGCGCAACAATGAGCAGTTCTTC	CASSLVVGTRNNEQFF
TRBV28	few	TRBJ1-3	.	TGTGCCAGTTGGGGGGAGAGCACCATATATTTT	CASWGESTIYF
TRBV24-1	.	TRBJ2-1	TRBD2	TGTGCCACCAGTGACACTAGCGGGAGGAGAAATGAGCAGTTCTTC	CATSDTSGRRNEQFF
TRBV7-6	many	TRBJ2-3	TRBD2	TGTGCCAGCAGCTTATTGAGCGGGAGGGGCACAGATACGCAGTATTTT	CASSLLSGRGTDTQYF
TRBV20-1	.	TRBJ2-5	.	TGCAGTGCTAGAGATCCGCTAGTCCAAGAGACCCAGTACTTC	CSARDPLVQETQYF
TRBV7-3	many	TRBJ2-2	.	TGTGCCAGCAGCTTATACCCCTCCCCCGGGGAGCTGTTTTTT	CASSLYPSPGELFF
TRBV4-3	few	TRBJ2-7	.	TGCGCCAGCAGCCAACAGGTTTTCTACGAGCAGTACTTC	CASSQQVFYEQYF
TRBV12-3/TRBV12-4	.	TRBJ2-1	TRBD2	TGTGCCAGCAGTTGGGGACTAGCATCCCGTGAGCAGTTCTTC	CASSWGLASREQFF
TRBV11-2	few	TRBJ2-3	.	TGTGCCAGCAGCTTATATATCGCCCTCGTTGAGGCGACAGATACGCAGTATTTT	CASSLYIALVEATDTQYF
TRBV7-6	.	TRBJ1-1	.	TGTGCCAGCAGCTTAGATGCGGGGCTGAACACTGAAGCTTTCTTT	CASSLDAGLNTEAFF
TRBV7-9	many	TRBJ1-1	.	TGTGCCAGCAGCTTCAGGGAGGGCACTGAAGCTTTCTTT	CASSFREGTEAFF
TRBV20-1	few	TRBJ2-3	.	TGCAGTGCTACGGTTAGGGGACAACCCACCGATACGCAGTATTTT	CSATVRGQPTDTQYF
TRBV7-9	many	TRBJ2-5	.	TGTGCCAGCAGCTTAGCACGGGGGCCAGAGACCCAGTACTTC	CASSLARGPETQYF